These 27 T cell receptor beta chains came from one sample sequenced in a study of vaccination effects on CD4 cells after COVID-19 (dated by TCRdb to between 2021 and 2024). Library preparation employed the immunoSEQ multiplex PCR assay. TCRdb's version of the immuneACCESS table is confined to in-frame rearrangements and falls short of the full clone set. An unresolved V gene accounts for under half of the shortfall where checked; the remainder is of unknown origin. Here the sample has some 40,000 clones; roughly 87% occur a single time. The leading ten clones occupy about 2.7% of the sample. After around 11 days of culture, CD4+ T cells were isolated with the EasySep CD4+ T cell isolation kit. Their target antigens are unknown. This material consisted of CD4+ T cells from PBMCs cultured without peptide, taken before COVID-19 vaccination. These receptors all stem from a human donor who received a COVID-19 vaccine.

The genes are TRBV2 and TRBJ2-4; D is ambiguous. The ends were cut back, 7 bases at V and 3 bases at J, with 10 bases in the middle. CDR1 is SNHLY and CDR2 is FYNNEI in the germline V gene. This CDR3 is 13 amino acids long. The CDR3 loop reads CASIPGGKNIQYF. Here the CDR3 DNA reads TGTGCCAGCATTCCCGGTGGCAAAAACATTCAGTACTTC. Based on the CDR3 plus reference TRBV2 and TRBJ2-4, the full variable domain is EPEVTQTPSHQVTQMGQEVILRCVPISNHLYFYWYRQILGQKVEFLVSFYNNEISEKSEIFDDQFSVERPDGSNFTLKIRSTKLEDSAMYFCASIPGGKNIQYFGAGTRLSVL.

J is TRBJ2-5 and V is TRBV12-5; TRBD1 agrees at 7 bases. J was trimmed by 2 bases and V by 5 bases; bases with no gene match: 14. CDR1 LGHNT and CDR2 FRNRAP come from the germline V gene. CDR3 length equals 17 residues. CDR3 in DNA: TGTGCTAGTGGTCTCCAGACAGGGTTCAGGGTTCAAGAGACCCAGTACTTC. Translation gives CASGLQTGFRVQETQYF.

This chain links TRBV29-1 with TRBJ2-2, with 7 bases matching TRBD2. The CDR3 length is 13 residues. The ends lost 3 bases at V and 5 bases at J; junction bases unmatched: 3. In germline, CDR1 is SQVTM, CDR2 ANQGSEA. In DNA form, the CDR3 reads TGCAGCGTTGAGGACGGGGGGACCGGGGAGCTGTTTTTT. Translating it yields CSVEDGGTGELFF.

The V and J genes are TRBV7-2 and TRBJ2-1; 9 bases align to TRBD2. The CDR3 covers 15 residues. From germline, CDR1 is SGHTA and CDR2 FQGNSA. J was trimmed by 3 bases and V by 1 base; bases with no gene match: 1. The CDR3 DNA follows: TGTGCCAGCAGCTTAGTTAGCGGGGGCTACAATGAGCAGTTCTTC. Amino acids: CASSLVSGGYNEQFF. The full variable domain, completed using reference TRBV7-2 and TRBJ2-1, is GAGVSQSPSNKVTEKGKDVELRCDPISGHTALYWYRQSLGQGLEFLIYFQGNSAPDKSGLPSDRFSAERTGGSVSTLTIQRTQQEDSAVYLCASSLVSGGYNEQFFGPGTRLTVL.

As DNA, the CDR3 is TGTGCCAGCAGCCAAGGGACTAGAATCTACACCGGGGAGCTGTTTTTT. Amino acids: CASSQGTRIYTGELFF. V and J are TRBV14 and TRBJ2-2, with 7 bases aligning to TRBD2. CDR3 length: 16 residues. The V segment lost 1 base and the J segment 3 bases; nucleotides outside the gene matches: 5. Per germline, CDR1 SGHDN and CDR2 FVKESK.

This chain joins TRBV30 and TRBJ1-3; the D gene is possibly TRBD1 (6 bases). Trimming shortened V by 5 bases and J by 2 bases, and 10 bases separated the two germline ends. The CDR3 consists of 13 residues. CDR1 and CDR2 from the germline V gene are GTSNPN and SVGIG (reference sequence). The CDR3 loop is CAWSGTTGNTIYF. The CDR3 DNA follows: TGTGCCTGGTCCGGGACAACTGGAAACACCATATATTTT.

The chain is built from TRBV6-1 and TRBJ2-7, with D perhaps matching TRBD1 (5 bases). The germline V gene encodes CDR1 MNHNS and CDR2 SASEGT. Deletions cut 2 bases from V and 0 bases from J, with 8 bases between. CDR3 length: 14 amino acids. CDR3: CASSEMGPSYEQYV. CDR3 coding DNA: TGTGCCAGCAGTGAAATGGGGCCCTCCTACGAGCAGTACGTC.

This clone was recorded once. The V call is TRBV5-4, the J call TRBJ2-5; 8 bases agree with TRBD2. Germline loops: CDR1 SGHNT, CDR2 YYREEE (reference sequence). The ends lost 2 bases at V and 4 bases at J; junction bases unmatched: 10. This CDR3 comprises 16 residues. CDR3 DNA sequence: TGTGCCAGCAGCTTAAGGCGGGGGGAAGTCGGAGAGACCCAGTACTTC. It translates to CASSLRRGEVGETQYF.

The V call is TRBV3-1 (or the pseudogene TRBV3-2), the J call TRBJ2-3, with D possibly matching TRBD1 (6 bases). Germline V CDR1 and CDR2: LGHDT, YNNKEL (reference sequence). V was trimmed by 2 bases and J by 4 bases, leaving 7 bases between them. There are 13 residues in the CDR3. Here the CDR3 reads CASSQQGSDTQYF. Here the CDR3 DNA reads TGTGCCAGCAGCCAACAGGGGTCAGATACGCAGTATTTT.

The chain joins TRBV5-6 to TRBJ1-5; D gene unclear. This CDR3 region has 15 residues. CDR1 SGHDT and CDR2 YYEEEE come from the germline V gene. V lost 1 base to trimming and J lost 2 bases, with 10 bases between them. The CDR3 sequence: CASSLRRSGNQPQHF. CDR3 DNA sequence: TGTGCCAGCAGCTTGCGCAGGAGCGGCAATCAGCCCCAGCATTTT.

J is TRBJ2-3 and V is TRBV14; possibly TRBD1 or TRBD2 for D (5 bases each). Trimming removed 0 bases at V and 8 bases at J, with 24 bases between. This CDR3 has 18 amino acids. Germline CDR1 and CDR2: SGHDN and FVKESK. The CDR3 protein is CASSQDTVLGPPKGTQYF. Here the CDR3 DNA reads TGTGCCAGCAGCCAAGATACGGTTTTGGGACCTCCAAAGGGTACGCAGTATTTT.

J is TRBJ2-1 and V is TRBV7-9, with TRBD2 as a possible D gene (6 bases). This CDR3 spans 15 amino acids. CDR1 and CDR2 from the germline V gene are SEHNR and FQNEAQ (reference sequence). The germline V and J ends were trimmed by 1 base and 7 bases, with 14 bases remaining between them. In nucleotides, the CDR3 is TGTGCCAGCAGCTTAGTGGCGGGGCCGCGGAATGAGCAGTTCTTC. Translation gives CASSLVAGPRNEQFF. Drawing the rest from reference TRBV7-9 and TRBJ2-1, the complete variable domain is DTGVSQNPRHKITKRGQNVTFRCDPISEHNRLYWYRQTLGQGPEFLTYFQNEAQLEKSRLLSDRFSAERPKGSFSTLEIQRTEQGDSAMYLCASSLVAGPRNEQFFGPGTRLTVL.

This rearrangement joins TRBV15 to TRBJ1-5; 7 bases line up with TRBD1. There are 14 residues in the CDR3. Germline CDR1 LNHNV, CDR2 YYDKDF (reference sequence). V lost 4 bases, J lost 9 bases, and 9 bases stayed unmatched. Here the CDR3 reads CATSNDREVRPQHF. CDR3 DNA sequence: TGTGCCACCAGCAACGACAGGGAGGTCCGGCCCCAGCATTTT.

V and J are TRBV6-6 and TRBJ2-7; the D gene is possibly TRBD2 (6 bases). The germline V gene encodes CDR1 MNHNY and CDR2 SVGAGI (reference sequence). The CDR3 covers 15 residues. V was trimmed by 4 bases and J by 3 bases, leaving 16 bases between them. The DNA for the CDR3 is TGTGCCAGCAGTTTCGGACGGGGGATTAACTACGAGCAGTACGTC. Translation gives CASSFGRGINYEQYV.

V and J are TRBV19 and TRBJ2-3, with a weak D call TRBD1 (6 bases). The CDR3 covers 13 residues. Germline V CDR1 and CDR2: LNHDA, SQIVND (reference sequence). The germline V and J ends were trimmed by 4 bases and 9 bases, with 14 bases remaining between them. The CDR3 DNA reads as TGTGCCAGTAGTACGCTGACTACAGGGACGCAGTATTTT. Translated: CASSTLTTGTQYF.

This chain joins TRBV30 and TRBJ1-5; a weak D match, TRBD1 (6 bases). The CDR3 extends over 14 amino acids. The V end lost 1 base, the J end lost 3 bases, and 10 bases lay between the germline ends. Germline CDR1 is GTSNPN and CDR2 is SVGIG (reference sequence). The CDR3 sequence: CAWSGQVNNQPQHF. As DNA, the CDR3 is TGTGCCTGGAGTGGACAGGTTAACAATCAGCCCCAGCATTTT.

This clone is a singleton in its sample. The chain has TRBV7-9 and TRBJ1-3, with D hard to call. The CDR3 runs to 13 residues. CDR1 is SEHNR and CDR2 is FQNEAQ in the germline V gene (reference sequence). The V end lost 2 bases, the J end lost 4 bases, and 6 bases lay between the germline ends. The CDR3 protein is CASSLQSGNTIYF. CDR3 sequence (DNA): TGTGCCAGCAGCTTACAGTCCGGAAACACCATATATTTT.

CDR3 nucleotides: TGTGCCAGCAGCCCGGGCTATGGCTACACCTTC. Protein sequence: CASSPGYGYTF. V usage is TRBV5-8 and J usage is TRBJ1-2; D is unclear. Germline CDR1 and CDR2: SGHTS and YDEGEE. The CDR3 extends over 11 amino acids. The V gene lost 4 bases and the J gene lost 4 bases, with 5 bases spanning the gap.

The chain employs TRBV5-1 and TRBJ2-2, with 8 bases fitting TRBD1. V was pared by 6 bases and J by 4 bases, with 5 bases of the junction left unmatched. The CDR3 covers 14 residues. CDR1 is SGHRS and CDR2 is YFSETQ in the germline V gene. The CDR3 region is CASTTDRGTGELFF. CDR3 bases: TGCGCCAGCACGACAGACAGGGGCACCGGGGAGCTGTTTTTT. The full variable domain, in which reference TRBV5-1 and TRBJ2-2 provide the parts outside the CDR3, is KAGVTQTPRYLIKTRGQQVTLSCSPISGHRSVSWYQQTPGQGLQFLFEYFSETQRNKGNFPGRFSGRQFSNSRSEMNVSTLELGDSALYLCASTTDRGTGELFFGEGSRLTVL.

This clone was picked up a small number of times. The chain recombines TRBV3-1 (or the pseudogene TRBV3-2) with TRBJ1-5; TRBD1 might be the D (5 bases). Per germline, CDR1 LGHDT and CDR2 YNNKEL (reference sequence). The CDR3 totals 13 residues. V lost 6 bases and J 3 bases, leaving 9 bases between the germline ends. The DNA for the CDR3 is TGTGCCAGCAGTCGACAGTACAATCAGCCCCAGCATTTT. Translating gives CASSRQYNQPQHF.

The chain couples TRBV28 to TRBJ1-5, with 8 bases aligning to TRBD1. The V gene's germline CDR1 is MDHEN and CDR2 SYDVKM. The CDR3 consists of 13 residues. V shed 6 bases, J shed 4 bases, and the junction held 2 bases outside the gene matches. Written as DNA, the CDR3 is TGTGCCAGCAGATGGACAGGGAATCAGCCCCAGCATTTT. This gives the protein CASRWTGNQPQHF.

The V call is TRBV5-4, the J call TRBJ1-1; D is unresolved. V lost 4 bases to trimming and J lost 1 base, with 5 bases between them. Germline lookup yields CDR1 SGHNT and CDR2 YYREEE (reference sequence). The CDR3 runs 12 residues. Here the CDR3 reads CASSIPNTEAFF. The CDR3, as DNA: TGTGCCAGCAGCATCCCGAACACTGAAGCTTTCTTT.

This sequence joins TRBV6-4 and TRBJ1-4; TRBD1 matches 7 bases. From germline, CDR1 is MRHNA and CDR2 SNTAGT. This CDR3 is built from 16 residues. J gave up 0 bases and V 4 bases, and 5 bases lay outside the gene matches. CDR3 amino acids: CASSGGTEATNEKLFF. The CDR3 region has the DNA TGTGCCAGCAGTGGCGGGACAGAAGCAACTAATGAAAAACTGTTTTTT.

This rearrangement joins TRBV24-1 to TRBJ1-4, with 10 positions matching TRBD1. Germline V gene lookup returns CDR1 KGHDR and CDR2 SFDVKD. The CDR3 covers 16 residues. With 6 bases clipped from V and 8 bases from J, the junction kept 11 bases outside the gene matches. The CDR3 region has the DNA TGTGCCACCAGTCCGGGACAGGGGAGTGTTCGCGAAAAACTGTTTTTT. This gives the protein CATSPGQGSVREKLFF.

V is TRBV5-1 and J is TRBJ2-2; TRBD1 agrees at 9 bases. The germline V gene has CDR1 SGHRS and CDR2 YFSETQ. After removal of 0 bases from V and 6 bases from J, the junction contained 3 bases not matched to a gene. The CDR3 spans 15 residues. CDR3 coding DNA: TGCGCCAGCAGCTTGGAGTACAGGGGGCCCGGGGAGCTGTTTTTT. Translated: CASSLEYRGPGELFF.

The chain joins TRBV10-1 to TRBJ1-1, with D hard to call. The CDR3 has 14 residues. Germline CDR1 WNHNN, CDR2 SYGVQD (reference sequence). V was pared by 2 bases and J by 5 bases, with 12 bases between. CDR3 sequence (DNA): TGCGCCAGCAGTGAGACGGGGTGGACGACTGAAGCTTTCTTT. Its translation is CASSETGWTTEAFF.

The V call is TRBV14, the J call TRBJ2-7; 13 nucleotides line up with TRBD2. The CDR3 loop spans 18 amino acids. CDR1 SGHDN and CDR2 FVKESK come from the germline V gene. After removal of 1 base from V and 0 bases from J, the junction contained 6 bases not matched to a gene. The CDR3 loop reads CASSQGRLAGGNSYEQYV. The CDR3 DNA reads TGTGCCAGCAGCCAAGGAAGACTAGCGGGGGGCAACTCCTACGAGCAGTACGTC.